The rows below give T cell receptor beta chains drawn from one sample of a study of T cell responses to AZD1222 COVID-19 vaccine. Sequencing used immunoSEQ multiplex PCR; TCRdb keeps in-frame clones, though not all of them. The sample carries tens of thousands of clones, about four fifths recorded once. This material consisted of peripheral blood, taken on day 0 of AZD1222 vaccination. These receptors all stem from an adult in good health. Each CDR3 is given with its conserved first and last residue. D genes are given only for firm matches. The size of a clone is reported for some rows only, either as once, few or many, or as a class for expanded clones.

D: -
size: -
V: TRBV5-1
J: TRBJ1-4
CDR3: CASSLIGLNEKLFF
DNA: TGCGCCAGCAGCTTAATCGGGCTTAATGAAAAACTGTTTTTT

D: TRBD1
size: -
V: TRBV4-1
J: TRBJ1-5
CDR3: CASSQSWQGAQPQHF
DNA: TGCGCCAGCAGCCAAAGTTGGCAGGGGGCTCAGCCCCAGCATTTT

D: -
size: -
V: TRBV27
J: TRBJ2-1
CDR3: CASSLSGGNEQFF
DNA: TGTGCCAGCAGTTTAAGTGGAGGCAATGAGCAGTTCTTC

D: -
size: -
V: TRBV19
J: TRBJ1-3
CDR3: CASSTPGTGNTIYF
DNA: TGTGCCAGTAGTACTCCGGGAACTGGAAACACCATATATTTT

D: -
size: -
V: TRBV6-5
J: TRBJ1-1
CDR3: CASSRDEAEAFF
DNA: TGTGCCAGCAGCCGGGACGAGGCTGAAGCTTTCTTT

D: TRBD2
size: -
V: TRBV5-6
J: TRBJ2-7
CDR3: CASSSPGLAGSHQDF
DNA: TGTGCCAGCAGCTCCCCCGGACTAGCGGGGTCCCACCAAGACTTC

D: -
size: -
V: TRBV5-1
J: TRBJ1-1
CDR3: CASSHSGPNTEAFF
DNA: TGCGCCAGCAGCCATTCAGGTCCCAACACTGAAGCTTTCTTT

D: TRBD1
size: -
V: TRBV5-4
J: TRBJ2-1
CDR3: CASSLGDRGRYEQFF
DNA: TGTGCCAGCAGCTTGGGGGACAGGGGTCGGTATGAGCAGTTCTTC

D: -
size: -
V: TRBV29-1
J: TRBJ2-1
CDR3: CSVGQGQNEQFF
DNA: TGCAGCGTTGGCCAGGGGCAAAATGAGCAGTTCTTC

D: -
size: medium-sized
V: TRBV2
J: TRBJ2-1
CDR3: CASTLRVRTFYNEQFF
DNA: TGTGCCAGCACCCTGAGGGTACGGACGTTTTACAATGAGCAGTTCTTC

D: -
size: -
V: TRBV27
J: TRBJ1-4
CDR3: CASKVDAPGKKLFF
DNA: TGTGCCAGCAAGGTGGACGCTCCAGGGAAAAAACTGTTTTTT

D: TRBD2
size: few
V: TRBV7-6
J: TRBJ2-3
CDR3: CASSPRVGGAGPADTQYF
DNA: TGTGCCAGCAGCCCCAGAGTCGGGGGGGCCGGGCCCGCAGATACGCAGTATTTT

D: TRBD2
size: -
V: TRBV19
J: TRBJ2-7
CDR3: CASSFSGESSYEQYF
DNA: TGTGCCAGTAGTTTTAGCGGGGAAAGCTCCTACGAGCAGTACTTC

D: -
size: once
V: TRBV27
J: TRBJ1-5
CDR3: CASSSKNSNQPQHF
DNA: TGTGCCAGCAGTTCGAAGAATAGCAATCAGCCCCAGCATTTT

D: -
size: -
V: TRBV7-9
J: TRBJ1-4
CDR3: CASSLEGSIGEKLFF
DNA: TGTGCCAGCAGCTTAGAGGGCAGTATCGGTGAAAAACTGTTTTTT

D: -
size: once
V: TRBV9
J: TRBJ2-3
CDR3: CASSVGDTQYF
DNA: TGTGCCAGCAGCGTAGGAGATACGCAGTATTTT

D: -
size: -
V: TRBV19
J: TRBJ2-1
CDR3: CASSVMSSYNEQFF
DNA: TGTGCCAGTAGCGTTATGAGCTCCTACAATGAGCAGTTCTTC

D: -
size: -
V: TRBV30
J: TRBJ2-7
CDR3: CAWSRSPREQYF
DNA: TGTGCCTGGAGCAGGTCCCCTCGAGAGCAGTACTTC

D: -
size: -
V: TRBV5-4
J: TRBJ1-1
CDR3: CASSGQLNTEAFF
DNA: TGTGCCAGCAGCGGACAGTTGAACACTGAAGCTTTCTTT

D: -
size: -
V: TRBV6-1
J: TRBJ2-7
CDR3: CASSDPSPNYEQYF
DNA: TGTGCCAGCAGTGATCCGTCCCCAAACTACGAGCAGTACTTC

D: -
size: -
V: TRBV4-3
J: TRBJ1-4
CDR3: CASSRLTGANEKLFF
DNA: TGCGCCAGCAGCCGCCTTACGGGGGCGAACGAAAAACTGTTTTTT

D: TRBD1
size: -
V: TRBV5-5
J: TRBJ1-2
CDR3: CASSLGGTGYSEGYTF
DNA: TGTGCCAGCAGCTTGGGGGGGACAGGATACTCTGAAGGCTACACCTTC

D: -
size: few
V: TRBV6-2/TRBV6-3
J: TRBJ2-7
CDR3: CASSPRVFSGEQYF
DNA: TGTGCCAGCAGCCCCCGGGTTTTCTCAGGCGAGCAGTACTTC

D: TRBD1
size: -
V: TRBV4-3
J: TRBJ2-7
CDR3: CASSQRWTGGTLEQYF
DNA: TGCGCCAGCAGCCAACGCTGGACAGGGGGAACTCTCGAGCAGTACTTC

D: TRBD1
size: -
V: TRBV4-1
J: TRBJ1-1
CDR3: CASRYGTGIMNTEAFF
DNA: TGCGCCAGCCGGTACGGGACAGGGATTATGAACACTGAAGCTTTCTTT

D: -
size: -
V: TRBV27
J: TRBJ1-2
CDR3: CASRTGRANYGYTF
DNA: TGTGCCAGCAGAACTGGACGAGCTAACTATGGCTACACCTTC

D: TRBD1
size: -
V: TRBV10-3
J: TRBJ1-2
CDR3: CAISESGDSEHGYTF
DNA: TGTGCCATCAGTGAGTCGGGGGACAGCGAACATGGCTACACCTTC

D: -
size: -
V: TRBV20-1
J: TRBJ2-5
CDR3: CSAIYQETQYF
DNA: TGCAGTGCTATTTACCAAGAGACCCAGTACTTC

D: TRBD1
size: -
V: TRBV5-1
J: TRBJ1-4
CDR3: CASSLESGTANEKLFF
DNA: TGCGCCAGCAGCTTGGAGTCCGGGACAGCGAATGAAAAACTGTTTTTT

D: TRBD1
size: once
V: TRBV4-3
J: TRBJ1-5
CDR3: CASSLRDTGDQPQHF
DNA: TGCGCCAGCAGCCTGCGAGACACAGGGGATCAGCCCCAGCATTTT

D: -
size: -
V: TRBV6-5
J: TRBJ1-1
CDR3: CASSYSLRADEAFF
DNA: TGTGCCAGCAGTTACTCGCTCAGGGCAGATGAAGCTTTCTTT